One sample yielded the 24 T cell receptor beta chains listed below, sequenced in a study of cytomegalovirus exposure and HLA in healthy donors. 60 Vbeta and 13 Jbeta primers were used in PCR. Repertoires were generated with immunoSEQ multiplex PCR, while TCRdb's copy carries only in-frame clones and drops some. Its table records some 110,000 clones. The specimen was PBMCs. The receptor set was obtained from a man aged 35 to 55 in good health and CMV-seropositive.

V usage is TRBV7-2 and J usage is TRBJ2-5; D not certain. This CDR3 comprises 13 residues. Germline CDR1 and CDR2: SGHTA and FQGNSA. V was trimmed by 5 bases and J by 5 bases, leaving 12 bases between them. The CDR3 DNA is TGTGCCAGCAGCAACCCGACCGGGGAGACCCAGTACTTC. This translates into CASSNPTGETQYF.

The chain is built from TRBV7-3 and TRBJ2-1; 7 positions agree with TRBD2. The CDR3 spans 17 residues. CDR1 and CDR2 (germline): SGHTA, FQGTGA. With V trimmed by 6 bases and J by 0 bases, 11 bases remained unmatched. The CDR3 DNA is TGTGCCAGCAGGTCCGGGGGGACCCCGAGCTCCTACAATGAGCAGTTCTTC. Residues: CASRSGGTPSSYNEQFF.

The V gene is TRBV6-1, the J gene TRBJ2-5; no clear D. The assigned J gene may be wrong: the sequence end matches TRBJ2-7 better. CDR3 size: 14 residues. Germline V gene lookup returns CDR1 MNHNS and CDR2 SASEGT. CDR3 nucleotide sequence: TGTGCCAGCAGTGAAGGTGTGGTTCCAGGCGAGCAGTACTTC. Protein product: CASSEGVVPGEQYF.

The CDR3 protein is CSVKGQGNDNEQFF. The CDR3 DNA reads TGCAGCGTAAAGGGACAGGGAAATGACAATGAGCAGTTCTTC. This sequence joins TRBV29-1 and TRBJ2-1; 9 bases align to TRBD1. Trimming removed 6 bases from V and 5 bases from J; junction bases left unmatched: 8. Germline CDR1 reads SQVTM; CDR2 reads ANQGSEA. This CDR3 is 14 amino acids long.

V usage is TRBV29-1 and J usage is TRBJ2-7, with 8 nucleotides matching TRBD2. V gave up 1 base and J gave up 3 bases; unmatched junction bases: 2. The length of the CDR3 is 13 residues. The germline CDR1 and CDR2 sequences are SQVTM and ANQGSEA. Here the CDR3 reads CSVEGGTSYEQYF. The CDR3 nucleotides are TGCAGCGTTGAAGGCGGGACTAGCTACGAGCAGTACTTC.

The chain recombines TRBV10-1 with TRBJ1-4, with D possibly matching TRBD1 (5 bases). The CDR3 runs to 13 residues. V gave up 7 bases and J gave up 4 bases, with 10 bases separating them. Germline loops: CDR1 WNHNN, CDR2 SYGVQD (reference sequence). This chain's CDR3 is CASNRQSNEKLFF. The CDR3 DNA follows: TGCGCCAGCAACCGACAGAGTAATGAAAAACTGTTTTTT.

The chain is built from TRBV15 and TRBJ2-1; D possibly corresponds to TRBD1 (7 bases). Germline CDR1 reads LNHNV; CDR2 reads YYDKDF (reference sequence). V lost 5 bases and J 4 bases, leaving 12 bases between the germline ends. This CDR3 contains 14 residues. Here the CDR3 DNA reads TGTGCCACCAGCGGAGGGACAGCATACAATGAGCAGTTCTTC. Translating gives CATSGGTAYNEQFF.

This chain links TRBV5-1 with TRBJ2-7; 7 bases are shared with TRBD1. The CDR3 length is 14 residues. Germline CDR1 reads SGHRS; CDR2 reads YFSETQ. Trimming cost V 2 bases and J 1 base; bases outside gene matches: 3. The CDR3 DNA reads TGCGCCAGCAGCTTCCGGGACAGATCCTACGAGCAGTACTTC. Protein: CASSFRDRSYEQYF. The full variable domain, with the rest looked up from reference TRBV5-1 and TRBJ2-7, is KAGVTQTPRYLIKTRGQQVTLSCSPISGHRSVSWYQQTPGQGLQFLFEYFSETQRNKGNFPGRFSGRQFSNSRSEMNVSTLELGDSALYLCASSFRDRSYEQYFGPGTRLTVT.

This rearrangement joins TRBV18 to TRBJ1-2, with a tentative D call TRBD1 (6 bases). The CDR3 is made up of 15 amino acids. V lost 4 bases to trimming and J lost 0 bases, with 12 bases between them. The V gene's germline CDR1 is KGHSH and CDR2 LQKENI. The CDR3 is CASSLSGESNYGYTF. As DNA, the CDR3 is TGTGCCAGCTCACTGTCAGGGGAATCTAACTATGGCTACACCTTC.

The J gene is TRBJ2-1, the V gene TRBV12-5; the match to TRBD2 covers 7 bases. Germline V lookup: CDR1 LGHNT, CDR2 FRNRAP. The junction had 0 bases not matched to a gene; V was cut back by 1 base and J by 0 bases. This CDR3 region has 15 residues. The CDR3 DNA follows: TGTGCTAGTGGTTTGGGCGGGAGCTCCTACAATGAGCAGTTCTTC. It translates to CASGLGGSSYNEQFF.

The V gene is TRBV2, the J gene TRBJ1-1, with D uncertain. Germline CDR1 SNHLY, CDR2 FYNNEI. The V end lost 1 base, the J end lost 1 base, and 10 bases lay between the germline ends. This CDR3 region has 15 residues. The CDR3, as DNA: TGTGCCAGCAGTGAAGTCGAGGGAGGGAACACTGAAGCTTTCTTT. As protein: CASSEVEGGNTEAFF.

The chain combines TRBV2 with TRBJ1-5; D is perhaps TRBD1 (6 bases). Germline assignment: CDR1 SNHLY and CDR2 FYNNEI. V was pared by 1 base and J by 2 bases, with 15 bases between. CDR3 length equals 17 residues. CDR3 sequence: CASSEGGGRLGNQPQHF. The DNA for the CDR3 is TGTGCCAGCAGTGAAGGCGGGGGCCGTTTGGGCAATCAGCCCCAGCATTTT.

V gene TRBV19 combines with J gene TRBJ1-3; possible D gene TRBD1, 5 bases. Between the trimmed V and J ends, which lost 4 bases and 1 base, there was a span of 8 bases. CDR3 length: 14 residues. CDR1 and CDR2 from the germline V gene are LNHDA and SQIVND (reference sequence). In nucleotides, the CDR3 is TGTGCCAGTAGTAAAGCAGGGTCTGGAAACACCATATATTTT. Translated: CASSKAGSGNTIYF.

The CDR3 DNA sequence: TGTGCCAGCAGTAGGGGCATCGGAGCTTTCTTT. Translated: CASSRGIGAFF. The chain is built from TRBV2 and TRBJ1-1; tentative D call: TRBD1 (5 bases). Trimming stripped 5 bases from V and 10 bases from J, with 11 bases between. Germline V gives CDR1 SNHLY, CDR2 FYNNEI. The CDR3 loop spans 11 amino acids.

This chain connects TRBV19 to TRBJ2-1; no clear D. Trimming pared 4 bases from V and 2 bases from J, leaving 18 bases between. The CDR3 length is 17 residues. CDR1 is LNHDA, CDR2 SQIVND, per germline (reference sequence). The CDR3 sequence: CASSNPRSARPYNEQFF. CDR3 DNA sequence: TGTGCCAGTAGTAACCCCCGGTCGGCCAGGCCCTACAATGAGCAGTTCTTC.

This chain uses TRBV6-6 with TRBJ1-5; 10 positions match TRBD1. The CDR3 runs to 14 residues. Germline assignment: CDR1 MNHNY and CDR2 SVGAGI (reference sequence). V trimming: 5 bases; J trimming: 5 bases; junction bases outside the gene matches: 3. The CDR3 spells CASSRTGGDQPQHF. The CDR3 coding sequence is TGTGCCAGCAGTCGGACAGGGGGTGATCAGCCCCAGCATTTT.

The V call is TRBV6-5, the J call TRBJ1-2, with a tentative D call TRBD1 (6 bases). Germline CDR1 is MNHEY and CDR2 is SVGAGI. The CDR3 has 15 residues. V was trimmed by 4 bases and J by 2 bases, leaving 14 bases between them. The CDR3 bases are TGTGCCAGCAGTTTACTCCGGACAGCCAACTATGGCTACACCTTC. Protein sequence: CASSLLRTANYGYTF.

This chain joins TRBV7-9 and TRBJ2-7; D might be TRBD2 (5 bases). V lost 1 base and J lost 0, with 10 bases in between. Germline assignment: CDR1 SEHNR and CDR2 FQNEAQ (reference sequence). This CDR3 comprises 15 residues. The CDR3 nucleotides read TGTGCCAGCAGCTTAGGAATGAGCGGCTCCTACGAGCAGTACTTC. Translating it yields CASSLGMSGSYEQYF.

A note on this clone: Other DNA sequences in the sample encode the same CDR3. The rearrangement links TRBV7-6 to TRBJ2-7; 8 bases map to TRBD1. From germline, CDR1 is SGHVS and CDR2 FNYEAQ. V gave up 5 bases and J gave up 3 bases; unmatched junction bases: 3. The CDR3 runs to 13 residues. The CDR3 loop is CASSPGTGYEQYF. For the CDR3, the DNA is TGTGCCAGCAGCCCAGGGACAGGCTACGAGCAGTACTTC.

This chain joins TRBV19 and TRBJ2-5; 7 bases match TRBD1. The J call is in doubt because the DNA end fits TRBJ2-7 better. CDR1 LNHDA and CDR2 SQIVND come from the germline V gene (reference sequence). CDR3 length equals 18 residues. The DNA of the CDR3 is TGTGCCAGTAGTATTTGGACAGGAACCCTGACCCGTCCCTACGAGCAGTACTTC. It codes for CASSIWTGTLTRPYEQYF.

The rearrangement uses TRBV4-3 and TRBJ2-2; D possibly corresponds to TRBD2 (5 bases). Germline CDR1 reads LGHNA; CDR2 reads YSLEER. V was clipped by 0 bases and J by 4 bases, with 15 bases between them. This CDR3 spans 17 amino acids. CDR3 region: CASSQDVSHRGTGELFF. The CDR3 nucleotides are TGCGCCAGCAGCCAAGACGTCTCCCATCGGGGCACCGGGGAGCTGTTTTTT.

The genes are TRBV6-1 and TRBJ2-1; D may be TRBD1 (6 bases). V was trimmed by 2 bases and J by 6 bases, leaving 14 bases between them. The germline V gene has CDR1 MNHNS and CDR2 SASEGT. There are 15 residues in the CDR3. The CDR3 here is CASSEQAGARNEQFF. CDR3 DNA: TGTGCCAGCAGTGAACAGGCAGGGGCCCGCAATGAGCAGTTCTTC.

The gene calls are TRBV7-2 and TRBJ1-2; D is uncertain. The V gene's germline CDR1 is SGHTA and CDR2 FQGNSA. This CDR3 region has 15 residues. Trimming removed 2 bases from V and 5 bases from J, with 15 bases in between. The CDR3 DNA is TGTGCCAGCAGCTTAACCGGACTGCAGGAATATGGCTACACCTTC. Translating it yields CASSLTGLQEYGYTF.

The chain recombines TRBV7-9 with TRBJ2-2, with 10 nucleotides matching TRBD1. V shed 3 bases and J 7 bases; nucleotides not matched to a gene: 8. CDR3 length: 16 amino acids. CDR1 and CDR2 (germline): SEHNR, FQNEAQ (reference sequence). The CDR3 region is CASSFKPTGGIGELFF. The CDR3 bases are TGTGCCAGCAGCTTTAAACCGACAGGGGGCATCGGGGAGCTGTTTTTT.